This entry is about one TCR beta chain. What it binds is unknown. This entry is derived from a study of response to subunit inactivated influenza vaccine. With 6 bases clipped from V and 4 bases from J, the junction kept 6 bases outside the gene matches. Germline CDR1 is MDHEN and CDR2 is SYDVKM. The length of the CDR3 is 14 residues. TCRdb re-called the RT-PCR reads with MiXCR, one entry per CDR3 protein. The sample contains about 240,000 distinct CDR3 sequences, approximately 12% of which appear only once. Points from the study as a whole: Authors suggested each seasonal flu vaccination may recruit only limited numbers of new T cells.

The chain employs TRBV28 and TRBJ2-7; 10 nucleotides match TRBD1. The sequence was collected from a man aged 50 to 60 who received an inactivated influenza vaccine. The sample was non-naive T cells sorted from PBMCs, taken approximately 15 days before vaccination. As DNA, the CDR3 is TGTGCCAGCAGAACCCGGACAGGGGGGTACGAGCAGTACTTC. This codes for CASRTRTGGYEQYF.